This T cell receptor (beta chain) was sequenced for a study of long-term antiretroviral therapy in people with HIV. Findings and limits, study-wide: In the period from the mid-2000s to the late 2010s, blood was collected, possibly under older ART regimens.

After removal of 6 bases from V and 7 bases from J, the junction contained 2 bases not matched to a gene. Germline V CDR1 and CDR2: SNHLY, FYNNEI. This CDR3 has 11 amino acids. With survey level as its setting, the immunoSEQ assay was v3.0. Sequencing used immunoSEQ multiplex PCR; TCRdb keeps in-frame clones, though not all of them. There are some 16,000 clones in the sample; 77% occur only once, and over 20% lies in the top ten. About this clone itself: The antigen remains undetermined.

The receptor was derived from a man aged 35 to 55 with HIV. V usage is TRBV2 and J usage is TRBJ2-5; 7 bases map to TRBD1. The sample was unsorted PBMCs, taken 2.1 years after starting antiretroviral therapy. CDR3 region: CASRTGWTQYF. Here the CDR3 DNA reads TGTGCCAGCAGGACAGGGTGGACCCAGTACTTC. Variable domain in full (rest from reference TRBV2 and TRBJ2-5): EPEVTQTPSHQVTQMGQEVILRCVPISNHLYFYWYRQILGQKVEFLVSFYNNEISEKSEIFDDQFSVERPDGSNFTLKIRSTKLEDSAMYFCASRTGWTQYFGPGTRLLVL.